A selection of T cell receptor beta chains follows, all from one sample in a study of cytomegalovirus exposure and HLA in healthy donors. Sequencing used immunoSEQ multiplex PCR; TCRdb keeps in-frame clones, though not all of them. The table for this sample gives roughly 200,000 clones. Sequencing used PBMCs. The receptors originated from a girl aged 2 to 9 in good health and CMV-seropositive. The CDR3 runs from the conserved cysteine through the conserved F or W.

J gene: TRBJ1-2
V gene: TRBV5-4
CDR3 protein: CASSAGQGYGYTF

J gene: TRBJ1-4
V gene: TRBV19
CDR3 protein: CASRTTVTTNEKLFF

J gene: TRBJ2-3
V gene: TRBV5-4
CDR3 protein: CASSFFGGTTDTQYF

J gene: TRBJ2-1
V gene: TRBV5-1
CDR3 protein: CASTRTSGPNEQFF

J gene: TRBJ2-1
V gene: TRBV2
CDR3 protein: CASSALAGLAVNEQFF

J gene: TRBJ2-3
V gene: TRBV5-1
CDR3 protein: CASSLGTSGSRADTQYF

J gene: TRBJ2-6
V gene: TRBV7-6
CDR3 protein: CASSLEGASGANVLTF

J gene: TRBJ2-1
V gene: TRBV7-2
CDR3 protein: CASSSGSYNEQFF

J gene: TRBJ1-2
V gene: TRBV28
CDR3 protein: CASWADPGHGYTF

J gene: TRBJ2-7
V gene: TRBV28
CDR3 protein: CASSLLRGGQYF

J gene: TRBJ1-1
V gene: TRBV28
CDR3 protein: CASSDNRGFNTEAFF

J gene: TRBJ1-1
V gene: TRBV10-2
CDR3 protein: CASRDRVDTEAFF

J gene: TRBJ1-4
V gene: TRBV11-2
CDR3 protein: CASSERTANEKLFF

J gene: TRBJ2-5
V gene: TRBV6-1
CDR3 protein: CASSGGNRVQETQYF

J gene: TRBJ2-5
V gene: TRBV7-2
CDR3 protein: CATAGGLGETQYF

J gene: TRBJ1-2
V gene: TRBV6-5
CDR3 protein: CASSGTGNGYTF

J gene: TRBJ2-2
V gene: TRBV11-3
CDR3 protein: CASSQGAANTGELFF

J gene: TRBJ2-7
V gene: TRBV11-1
CDR3 protein: CASAGTGAYEQYF

J gene: TRBJ2-5
V gene: TRBV5-1
CDR3 protein: CASSLDRGSETQYF

J gene: TRBJ2-7
V gene: TRBV19
CDR3 protein: CASSIPGQMQYF

J gene: TRBJ2-2
V gene: TRBV9
CDR3 protein: CASGEGLADNTGELFF

J gene: TRBJ2-2
V gene: TRBV28
CDR3 protein: CASSSTSGNAGELFF